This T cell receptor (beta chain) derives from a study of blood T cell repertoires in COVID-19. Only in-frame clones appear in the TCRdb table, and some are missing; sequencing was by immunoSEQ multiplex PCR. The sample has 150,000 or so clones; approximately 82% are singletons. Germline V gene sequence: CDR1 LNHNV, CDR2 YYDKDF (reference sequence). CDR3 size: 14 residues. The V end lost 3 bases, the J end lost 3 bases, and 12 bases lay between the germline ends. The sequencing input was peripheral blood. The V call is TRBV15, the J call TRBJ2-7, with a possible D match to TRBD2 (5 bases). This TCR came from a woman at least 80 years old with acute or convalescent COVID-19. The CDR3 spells CATSRGGPLYEQYF. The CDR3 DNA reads TGTGCCACCAGCAGGGGCGGGCCTCTCTACGAGCAGTACTTC. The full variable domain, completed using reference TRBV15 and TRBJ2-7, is DAMVIQNPRYQVTQFGKPVTLSCSQTLNHNVMYWYQQKSSQAPKLLFHYYDKDFNNEADTPDNFQSRRPNTSFCFLDIRSPGLGDTAMYLCATSRGGPLYEQYFGPGTRLTVT.